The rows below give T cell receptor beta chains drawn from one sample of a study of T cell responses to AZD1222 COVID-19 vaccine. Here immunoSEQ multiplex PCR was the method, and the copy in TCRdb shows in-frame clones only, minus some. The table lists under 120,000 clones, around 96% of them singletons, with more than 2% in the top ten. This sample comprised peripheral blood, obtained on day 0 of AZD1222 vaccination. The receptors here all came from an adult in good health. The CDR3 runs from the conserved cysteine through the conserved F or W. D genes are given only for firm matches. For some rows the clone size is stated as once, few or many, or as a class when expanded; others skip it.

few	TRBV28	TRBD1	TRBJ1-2	TGTGCCAGCAGTTACAGGGGGCCCGGTGGCTACACCTTC	CASSYRGPGGYTF
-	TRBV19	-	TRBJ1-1	TGTGCCAGTAGTAACTCGGACACCGGCAAATGGGGAGCTTTCTTT	CASSNSDTGKWGAFF
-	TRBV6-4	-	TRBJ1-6	TGTGCCAGCAGAGCCAGACAGGAAGTCGATCCTCCCTACCGACCCCTCCACTTT	CASRARQEVDPPYRPLHF
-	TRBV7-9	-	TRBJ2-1	TGTGCCAGCAGCCCGTCACACGGGGCTTCTCCCTACAATGAGCAGTTCTTC	CASSPSHGASPYNEQFF
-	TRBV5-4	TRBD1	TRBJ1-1	TGTGCCAGCAGCGGACAGGGGAACACTGAAGCTTTCTTT	CASSGQGNTEAFF
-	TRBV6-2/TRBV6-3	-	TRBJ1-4	TGTGCCAGCAGTTATGGGACGCTCCAAAGGGTGTTTTTT	CASSYGTLQRVFF
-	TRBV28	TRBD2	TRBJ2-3	TGTGCCAGCAGTTTAGTAGCTAGCGGCAGCACAGATACGCAGTATTTT	CASSLVASGSTDTQYF
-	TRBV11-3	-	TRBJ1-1	TGTGCCAGCAGCTTAGGTGGCAACACTGAAGCTTTCTTT	CASSLGGNTEAFF
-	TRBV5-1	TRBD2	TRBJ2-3	TGCGCCAGCAGCTTGGGGGGCGGGAGAACAGATACGCAGTATTTT	CASSLGGGRTDTQYF
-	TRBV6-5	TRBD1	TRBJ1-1	TGTGCCAGCAGGCGGGACAGGGGTCCGAACACTGAAGCTTTCTTT	CASRRDRGPNTEAFF
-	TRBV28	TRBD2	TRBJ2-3	TGTGCCAGCAGTTCCCCGCTCGACGGGGGGAGGGCAGATACGCAGTATTTT	CASSSPLDGGRADTQYF
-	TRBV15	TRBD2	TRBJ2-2	TGTGCCACGGGACTAGCGGGAGGTTTGACTGGCGGGGAGCTGTTTTTT	CATGLAGGLTGGELFF
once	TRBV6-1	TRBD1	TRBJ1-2	TGTGCCAGCAGTGAAATCGAGGGGGCGTACGGCTACACCTTC	CASSEIEGAYGYTF
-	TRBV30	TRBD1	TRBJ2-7	TGTGCCTGGAGTGTAGGACAGGAGTGGGAGCAGTACTTC	CAWSVGQEWEQYF
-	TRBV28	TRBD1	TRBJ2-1	TGTGCCAGCAGATCGGGACAGGGAGTCAATGAGCAGTTCTTC	CASRSGQGVNEQFF
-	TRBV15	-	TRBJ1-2	TGTGCCACCAGCACAGTCTTGGGCTATGGCTACACCTTC	CATSTVLGYGYTF
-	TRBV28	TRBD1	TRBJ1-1	TGTGCCAGCAGTCCATTCGGACAGGGGGTGCACACTGAAGCTTTCTTT	CASSPFGQGVHTEAFF
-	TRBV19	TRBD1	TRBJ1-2	TGTGCCAGTAGCAACGTCGGACAGGGCCTCTATGGCTACACCTTC	CASSNVGQGLYGYTF
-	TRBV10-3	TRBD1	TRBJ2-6	TGTGCCATCAGTGAGTTGACAGGGGGCCAATATGGGGCCAACGTCCTGACTTTC	CAISELTGGQYGANVLTF
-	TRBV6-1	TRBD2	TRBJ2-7	TGTGCCAGCAGCAGACTAGCGGGAGGAGGCTACGAGCAGTACTTC	CASSRLAGGGYEQYF
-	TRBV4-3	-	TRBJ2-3	TGCGCCAGCAGCCAAAATCGGGGTTACAGAACGCAGTATTTT	CASSQNRGYRTQYF
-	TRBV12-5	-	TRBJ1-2	TGTGCTAGTGGTTTGGGGCGCGGCTATGGCTACACCTTC	CASGLGRGYGYTF
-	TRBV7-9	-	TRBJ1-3	TGTGCCAGCAAGGCATCTGGAAACACCATATATTTT	CASKASGNTIYF
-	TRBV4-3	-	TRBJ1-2	TGCGCCAGCAGCCAAGCGTCCTCCCTAGACCGCTACACCTTC	CASSQASSLDRYTF
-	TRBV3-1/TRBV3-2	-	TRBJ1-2	TGTGCCAGCAGCCAAGATGTGTCAGGGGCCAACTATGGCTACACCTTC	CASSQDVSGANYGYTF
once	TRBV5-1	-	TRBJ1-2	TGCGCCAGCCGACTACAAGACGGCCTATCGGGCTACACCTTC	CASRLQDGLSGYTF
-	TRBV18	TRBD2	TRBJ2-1	TGTGCCAGCTCACCACAGGCTAGCGGGGTTTCCTACAATGAGCAGTTCTTC	CASSPQASGVSYNEQFF
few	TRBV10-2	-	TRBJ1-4	TGCGCCAGCAGTGAGTCCTGGGCAGCCCAGAATGAAAAACTGTTTTTT	CASSESWAAQNEKLFF
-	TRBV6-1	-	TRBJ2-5	TGTGCCAGCAGTGGGGGGACGGGCCCAACCACCGGAGAGACCCAGTACTTC	CASSGGTGPTTGETQYF
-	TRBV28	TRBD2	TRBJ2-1	TGTGCCAGCACTAGGGGCCCCGGGACTAGTGTTGAGCAGTTCTTC	CASTRGPGTSVEQFF
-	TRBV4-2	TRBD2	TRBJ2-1	TGTGCCAGCAGCCAATCACTGAATCTAGCGGGAGGGCATAGCAGTGAGCAGTTCTTC	CASSQSLNLAGGHSSEQFF
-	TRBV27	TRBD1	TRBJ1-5	TGTGCCAGCAGACCTACAGGGGGTAGCAATCAGCCCCAGCATTTT	CASRPTGGSNQPQHF
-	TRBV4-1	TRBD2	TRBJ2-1	TGCGCCAGCAGCTCTCCCCCCCTTAGCGGGACTTGGGTAGATGAGCAGTTCTTC	CASSSPPLSGTWVDEQFF
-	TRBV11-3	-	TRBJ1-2	TGTGCCAGCAGCTTATGGTGGTCCGGGACCGCAAACTATGGCTACACCTTC	CASSLWWSGTANYGYTF
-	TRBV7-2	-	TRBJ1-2	TGTGCCAGCAGCCGGGGGGGAGGCCTCTATGGCTACACCTTC	CASSRGGGLYGYTF
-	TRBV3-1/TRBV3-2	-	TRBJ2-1	TGTGCCAGCAGCCTCTGGGACAATGAGCAGTTCTTC	CASSLWDNEQFF
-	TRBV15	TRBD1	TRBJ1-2	TGTGCCACCAGCAGGCAGGGGGCTGGCGACTATGGCTACACCTTC	CATSRQGAGDYGYTF
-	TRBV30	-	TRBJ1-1	TGTGCCTGGAGTATACAGGGATTTACTGAAGCTTTCTTT	CAWSIQGFTEAFF
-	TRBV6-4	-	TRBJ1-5	TGTGCCAGCAGCCCGGACGGGGGAGATAGCAATCAGCCCCAGCATTTT	CASSPDGGDSNQPQHF
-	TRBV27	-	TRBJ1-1	TGTGCCACCTCCGGAGCGGGGTATGACACTGAAGCTTTCTTT	CATSGAGYDTEAFF
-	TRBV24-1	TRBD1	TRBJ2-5	TGTGCCACCAGTAGGGGAGGTTTCGGTAGACAGGGGGTTGGTGAGACCCAGTACTTC	CATSRGGFGRQGVGETQYF
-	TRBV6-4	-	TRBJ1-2	TGTGCCAGCAGGAGGTCAAGTTCTCAAGCTAACTATGGCTACACCTTC	CASRRSSSQANYGYTF
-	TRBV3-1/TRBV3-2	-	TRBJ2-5	TGTGCCAGCAGCCAAACAGGGCTTTTAAGGGAGACCCAGTACTTC	CASSQTGLLRETQYF
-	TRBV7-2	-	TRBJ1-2	TGTGCCAGCAGCTTAAGTTTACCCTCTGTTCTGGGCGGCAACTATGGCTACACCTTC	CASSLSLPSVLGGNYGYTF
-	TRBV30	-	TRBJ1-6	TGTGCCTGGACAGGTGTGAATAATTCACCCCTCCACTTT	CAWTGVNNSPLHF
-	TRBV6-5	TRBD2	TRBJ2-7	TGTGCCAGCACCAGAATAGCGGGAGGTTACGAGCAGTACTTC	CASTRIAGGYEQYF